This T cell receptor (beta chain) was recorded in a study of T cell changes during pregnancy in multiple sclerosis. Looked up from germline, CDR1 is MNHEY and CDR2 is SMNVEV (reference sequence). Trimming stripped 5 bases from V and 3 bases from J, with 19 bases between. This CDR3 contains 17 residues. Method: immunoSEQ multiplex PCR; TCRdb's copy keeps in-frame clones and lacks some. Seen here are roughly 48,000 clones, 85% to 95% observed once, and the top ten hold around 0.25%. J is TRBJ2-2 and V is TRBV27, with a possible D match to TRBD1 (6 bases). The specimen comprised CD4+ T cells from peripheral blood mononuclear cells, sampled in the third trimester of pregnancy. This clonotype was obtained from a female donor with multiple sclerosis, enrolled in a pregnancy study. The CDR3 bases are TGTGCCAGCAGTACCACAGGGATCTTAGGGGACACCGGGGAGCTGTTTTTT. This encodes CASSTTGILGDTGELFF.